This TCR beta chain was sequenced for a study of blood T cell repertoires in COVID-19. Study context: The samples span acute and convalescent COVID-19 from the United States, Italy and Spain. The analysed material was cDNA or gDNA that came from T cells, B-cell-depleted T cells, or PBMCs.

The CDR3 runs to 17 residues. The V gene's germline CDR1 is SGHNT and CDR2 YENEEA. Trimming took off 0 bases at V and 9 bases at J, with 21 bases between the two ends. In the authors' methods: Researchers report that nucleated cell counts were estimated from reference gene primer amplification. Libraries were prepared by immunoSEQ multiplex PCR; TCRdb keeps only in-frame clonotypes and omits some of them. V and J calls plus clone size are reproduced from that table; the DNA served to infer D and trimming. The table lists around 42,000 clones, 86% of them singletons, with roughly three fifths in the top ten.

The source is a man aged 65 to 85 with acute or convalescent COVID-19. The chain couples TRBV11-3 to TRBJ2-1; tentatively, D is TRBD1 (6 bases). The sequenced sample was peripheral blood. Here the CDR3 DNA reads TGTGCCAGCAGCTTAGAGGCAGGGGTGGCAGGGAGCGGTGAGCAGTTCTTC. This encodes CASSLEAGVAGSGEQFF.